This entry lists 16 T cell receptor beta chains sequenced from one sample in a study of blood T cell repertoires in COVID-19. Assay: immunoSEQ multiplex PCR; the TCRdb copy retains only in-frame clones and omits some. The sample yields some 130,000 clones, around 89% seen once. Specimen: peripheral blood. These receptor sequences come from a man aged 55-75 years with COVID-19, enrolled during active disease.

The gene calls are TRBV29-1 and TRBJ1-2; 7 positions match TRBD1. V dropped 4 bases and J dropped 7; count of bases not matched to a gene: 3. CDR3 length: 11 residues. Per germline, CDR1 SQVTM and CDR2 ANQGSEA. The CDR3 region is CSVVTGPGYTF. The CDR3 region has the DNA TGCAGCGTTGTGACAGGGCCTGGCTACACCTTC.

The CDR3 loop reads CASNPTGAGNTIYF. In DNA form, the CDR3 reads TGTGCCAGCAACCCGACAGGGGCTGGAAACACCATATATTTT. The chain links TRBV6-5 to TRBJ1-3; 8 bases are shared with TRBD1. The germline CDR1 and CDR2 sequences are MNHEY and SVGAGI. With 7 bases clipped from V and 2 bases from J, the junction kept 4 bases outside the gene matches. The CDR3 is 14 amino acids.

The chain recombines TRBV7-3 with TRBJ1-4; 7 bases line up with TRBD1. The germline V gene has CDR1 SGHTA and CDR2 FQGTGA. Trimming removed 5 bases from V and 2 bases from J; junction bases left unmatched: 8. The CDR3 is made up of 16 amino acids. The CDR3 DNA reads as TGTGCCAGCAGCCACGACAACAGGGGTACTAATGAAAAACTGTTTTTT. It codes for CASSHDNRGTNEKLFF. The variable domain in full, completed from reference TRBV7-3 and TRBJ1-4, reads GAGVSQTPSNKVTEKGKYVELRCDPISGHTALYWYRQSLGQGPEFLIYFQGTGAADDSGLPNDRFFAVRPEGSVSTLKIQRTERGDSAVYLCASSHDNRGTNEKLFFGSGTQLSVL.

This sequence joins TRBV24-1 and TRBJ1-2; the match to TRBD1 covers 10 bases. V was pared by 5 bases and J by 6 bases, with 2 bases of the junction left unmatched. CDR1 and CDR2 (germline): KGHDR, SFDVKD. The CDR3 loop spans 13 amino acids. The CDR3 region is CATSGDRGNGYTF. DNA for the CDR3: TGTGCCACCAGTGGGGACAGGGGAAATGGCTACACCTTC.

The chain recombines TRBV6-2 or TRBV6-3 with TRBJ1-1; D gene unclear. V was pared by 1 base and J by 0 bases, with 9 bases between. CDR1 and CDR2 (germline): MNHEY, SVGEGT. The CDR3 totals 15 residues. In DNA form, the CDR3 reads TGTGCCAGCAGTTACTTACAGTCATTGAACACTGAAGCTTTCTTT. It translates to CASSYLQSLNTEAFF.

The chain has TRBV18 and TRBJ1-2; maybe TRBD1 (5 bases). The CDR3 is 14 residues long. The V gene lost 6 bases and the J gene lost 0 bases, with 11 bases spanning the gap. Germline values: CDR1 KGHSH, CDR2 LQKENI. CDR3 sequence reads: CASSMDISNYGYTF. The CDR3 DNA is TGTGCCAGCTCTATGGACATTTCTAACTATGGCTACACCTTC.

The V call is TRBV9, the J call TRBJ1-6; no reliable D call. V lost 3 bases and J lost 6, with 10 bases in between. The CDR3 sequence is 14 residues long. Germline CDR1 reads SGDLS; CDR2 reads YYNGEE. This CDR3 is CASSASLLNSPLHF. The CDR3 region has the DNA TGTGCCAGCAGCGCTTCCCTCCTTAATTCACCCCTCCACTTT.

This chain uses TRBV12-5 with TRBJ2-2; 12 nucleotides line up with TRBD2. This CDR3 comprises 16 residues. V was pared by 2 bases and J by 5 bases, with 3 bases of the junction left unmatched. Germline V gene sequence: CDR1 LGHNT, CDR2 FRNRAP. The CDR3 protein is CASGLRTSGATGELFF. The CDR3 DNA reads TGTGCTAGTGGTTTGCGGACTAGCGGGGCTACCGGGGAGCTGTTTTTT.

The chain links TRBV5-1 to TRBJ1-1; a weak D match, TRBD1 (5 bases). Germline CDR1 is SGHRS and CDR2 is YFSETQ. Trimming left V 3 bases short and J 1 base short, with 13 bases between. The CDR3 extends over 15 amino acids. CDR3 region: CASSSQGVANTEAFF. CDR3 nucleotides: TGCGCCAGCAGCTCCCAAGGGGTGGCGAACACTGAAGCTTTCTTT.

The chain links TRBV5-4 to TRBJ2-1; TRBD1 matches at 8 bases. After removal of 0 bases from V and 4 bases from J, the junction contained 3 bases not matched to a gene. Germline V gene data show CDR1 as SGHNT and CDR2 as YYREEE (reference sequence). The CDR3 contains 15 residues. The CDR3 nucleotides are TGTGCCAGCAGCTTGGAGGGACAGGCGTACAATGAGCAGTTCTTC. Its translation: CASSLEGQAYNEQFF.

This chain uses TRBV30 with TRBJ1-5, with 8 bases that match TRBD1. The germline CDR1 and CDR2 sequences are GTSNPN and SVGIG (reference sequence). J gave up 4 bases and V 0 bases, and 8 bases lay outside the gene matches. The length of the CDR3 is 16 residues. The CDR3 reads CAWSVPRQGQNQPQHF. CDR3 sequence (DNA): TGTGCCTGGAGTGTACCACGACAGGGGCAAAATCAGCCCCAGCATTTT.

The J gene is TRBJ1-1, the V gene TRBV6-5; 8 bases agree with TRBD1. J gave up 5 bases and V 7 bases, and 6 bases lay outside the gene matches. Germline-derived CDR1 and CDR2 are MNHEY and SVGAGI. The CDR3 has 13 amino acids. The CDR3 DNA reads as TGTGCCAGCAAATCAGGGGGCTGGACTGAAGCTTTCTTT. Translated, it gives CASKSGGWTEAFF.

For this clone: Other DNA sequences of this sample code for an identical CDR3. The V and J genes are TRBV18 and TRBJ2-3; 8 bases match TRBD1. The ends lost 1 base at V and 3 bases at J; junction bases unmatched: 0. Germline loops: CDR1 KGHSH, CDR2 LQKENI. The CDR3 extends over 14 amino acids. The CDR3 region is CASSPRTGTDTQYF. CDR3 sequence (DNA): TGTGCCAGCTCACCACGGACAGGGACAGATACGCAGTATTTT.

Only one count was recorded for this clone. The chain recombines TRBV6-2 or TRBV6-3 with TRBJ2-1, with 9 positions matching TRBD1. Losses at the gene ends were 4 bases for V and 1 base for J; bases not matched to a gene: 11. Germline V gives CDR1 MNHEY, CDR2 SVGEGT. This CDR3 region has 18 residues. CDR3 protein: CASSFEPGTGMSYNEQFF. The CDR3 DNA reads TGTGCCAGCAGTTTCGAACCCGGGACAGGGATGTCCTACAATGAGCAGTTCTTC.

The CDR3 loop reads CASSKTSGGRETQYF. The CDR3 coding sequence is TGTGCCAGCAGCAAGACTAGCGGGGGGCGGGAGACCCAGTACTTC. The chain couples TRBV7-6 to TRBJ2-5, with 13 bases aligning to TRBD2. The junction had 5 bases not matched to a gene; V was cut back by 5 bases and J by 5 bases. CDR3 length: 15 amino acids. Per germline, CDR1 SGHVS and CDR2 FNYEAQ.

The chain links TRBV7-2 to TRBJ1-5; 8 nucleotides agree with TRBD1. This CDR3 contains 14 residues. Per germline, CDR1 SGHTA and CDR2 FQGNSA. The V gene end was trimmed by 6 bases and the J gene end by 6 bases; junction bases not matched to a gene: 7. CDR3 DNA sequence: TGTGCCAGCAGTTTCGACAGGGGTAGTCAGCCCCAGCATTTT. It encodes CASSFDRGSQPQHF.